These T cell receptor beta chains were read from a single sample in a study of T cells in Graves' hyperthyroidism and ophthalmopathy. One entry per CDR3 protein, called by TCRdb with MiXCR from the multiplex PCR reads. The sample includes roughly 650,000 distinct CDR3 sequences, more than 15% of them seen just once. The specimen sequenced was blood. The receptor set was obtained from a woman in her thirties or forties with Graves' ophthalmopathy. Each CDR3 is given without its conserved first and last residue. D genes are given only for firm matches.

d_call: .
v_call: TRBV18
cdr3_aa: ASSPSRGGNGYT

d_call: .
v_call: TRBV28
cdr3_aa: ASRSLSGLPFHEQY

d_call: TRBD1
v_call: TRBV3-1
cdr3_aa: ASGTGIRQPQH

d_call: TRBD1
v_call: TRBV29-1
cdr3_aa: SVDVGGFPGELF

d_call: .
v_call: TRBV6-1
cdr3_aa: ASSEAAGLTDTQY

d_call: TRBD2
v_call: TRBV5-1
cdr3_aa: ASSFSGRSYNEQF

d_call: TRBD1
v_call: TRBV28
cdr3_aa: ASSVTGGPYEQC

d_call: .
v_call: TRBV11-2
cdr3_aa: ASSFGSDRVYEQY

d_call: .
v_call: TRBV30
cdr3_aa: AWSRTAGSGELF

d_call: .
v_call: TRBV2
cdr3_aa: ASKADTYNEQF

d_call: .
v_call: TRBV6-1
cdr3_aa: ASREEAEQF

d_call: .
v_call: TRBV15
cdr3_aa: ATSRDHDRGQQY

d_call: TRBD2
v_call: TRBV29-1
cdr3_aa: SGTSGRNTDTQY

d_call: .
v_call: TRBV3-1
cdr3_aa: ASSYGSYSNQPQH

d_call: TRBD2
v_call: TRBV7-3
cdr3_aa: ASSLGGTSGPETQY

d_call: .
v_call: TRBV29-1
cdr3_aa: STYPWDGEAQY

d_call: .
v_call: TRBV20-1
cdr3_aa: SGHGTPGSNEQF

d_call: .
v_call: TRBV2
cdr3_aa: ASSEEVDYGYT

d_call: .
v_call: TRBV5-6
cdr3_aa: ASSFGPGGAPGTQY

d_call: .
v_call: TRBV11-2
cdr3_aa: ASSWEHTEAF

d_call: TRBD2
v_call: TRBV20-1
cdr3_aa: TIAGLTNEQF

d_call: .
v_call: TRBV11-1
cdr3_aa: ASSAQKTGNNSPLH

d_call: .
v_call: TRBV6-6
cdr3_aa: ASSYSLWNQETQY

d_call: TRBD1
v_call: TRBV28
cdr3_aa: AITGTGVTDTQY

d_call: .
v_call: TRBV12-3/TRBV12-4
cdr3_aa: ASSPQILLSGNTIY

d_call: .
v_call: TRBV12-3/TRBV12-4
cdr3_aa: ASSFGFNYGYT

d_call: .
v_call: TRBV11-2
cdr3_aa: ASSPTTPAGYGYT

d_call: .
v_call: TRBV20-1
cdr3_aa: SASKSAAETQY

d_call: .
v_call: TRBV18
cdr3_aa: ASSPTMQKGEKLF

d_call: TRBD1
v_call: TRBV13
cdr3_aa: ASSLQRRGSQY

d_call: TRBD2
v_call: TRBV5-1
cdr3_aa: ASSLVFSGSNEQF

d_call: TRBD1
v_call: TRBV7-3
cdr3_aa: ASSTDRATEAF

d_call: .
v_call: TRBV5-1
cdr3_aa: ASSSSGTPNEQF

d_call: .
v_call: TRBV12-3/TRBV12-4
cdr3_aa: ASSFEGNNSPLH

d_call: TRBD2
v_call: TRBV7-6
cdr3_aa: ASSLAGGAGGAGELF

d_call: .
v_call: TRBV6-1
cdr3_aa: ASSIKWPAATDTQY

d_call: TRBD1
v_call: TRBV2
cdr3_aa: ASSEGGQGGEKLF

d_call: .
v_call: TRBV12-3/TRBV12-4
cdr3_aa: ASSRGTGAGQPQH

d_call: TRBD2
v_call: TRBV7-8
cdr3_aa: ASSTLLAGGFYNEQF

d_call: .
v_call: TRBV6-6
cdr3_aa: ASSYTVTDTQY

d_call: .
v_call: TRBV6-1
cdr3_aa: AGKGWDSYEQY

d_call: TRBD2
v_call: TRBV6-2/TRBV6-3
cdr3_aa: ASSFRLAGGYEQY

d_call: TRBD1
v_call: TRBV12-3/TRBV12-4
cdr3_aa: ASTWVRGGQKISSGNTIY

d_call: .
v_call: TRBV7-2
cdr3_aa: ASSPYGAGYDQPQH

d_call: TRBD1
v_call: TRBV28
cdr3_aa: ASSITGTGVYSPLH

d_call: .
v_call: TRBV18
cdr3_aa: ASSPLDSPTDTQY

d_call: .
v_call: TRBV7-9
cdr3_aa: ASRSEGNTEAF

d_call: .
v_call: TRBV6-2/TRBV6-3
cdr3_aa: ASSYSRLVKTQY

d_call: .
v_call: TRBV2
cdr3_aa: ASSEGRPGSYEQY

d_call: TRBD2
v_call: TRBV7-9
cdr3_aa: ASSWTSGGYEQY

d_call: .
v_call: TRBV24-1
cdr3_aa: ATSDSREGGEIQPQH

d_call: .
v_call: TRBV5-1
cdr3_aa: ASSFGDVYSNQPQH

d_call: .
v_call: TRBV3-1
cdr3_aa: ASSRQVNEQF

d_call: TRBD1
v_call: TRBV11-2
cdr3_aa: ASSGLGQGVTEAF

d_call: .
v_call: TRBV9
cdr3_aa: ASSVGSLSTDTQY

d_call: TRBD2
v_call: TRBV10-3
cdr3_aa: AISAGDYQETQY

d_call: .
v_call: TRBV5-1
cdr3_aa: ASSRNRENTEAF